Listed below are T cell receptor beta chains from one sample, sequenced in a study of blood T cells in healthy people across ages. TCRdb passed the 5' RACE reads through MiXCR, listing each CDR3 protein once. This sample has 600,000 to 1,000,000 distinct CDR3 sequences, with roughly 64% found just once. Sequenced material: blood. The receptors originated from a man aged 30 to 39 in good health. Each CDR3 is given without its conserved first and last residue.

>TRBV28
ASSTSGRDYNEQF
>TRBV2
ASNRQIQETQF
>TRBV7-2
ASSLRVQDTQY
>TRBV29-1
SVRRELAADTQY
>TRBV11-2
ASSPRGQLGSYNEQY
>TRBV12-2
ASRPRQNMNTEAF
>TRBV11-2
ASSSDRVAHIQY
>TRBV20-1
SAPRTGVTDTQY
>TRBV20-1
SASDGVSSEAF
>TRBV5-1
ASSGQREMTDTQY
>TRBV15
ATSTGSGIRTDTQY
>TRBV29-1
SVGRGDYEQY
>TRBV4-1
ASSQDSPTSPLH
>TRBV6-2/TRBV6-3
ASSPGGIGTGELF
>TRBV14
ASSQGYRGYGYT
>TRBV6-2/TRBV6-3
TSSYDEVAKNIQY
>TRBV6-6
ASSYRTDQNSYEQY
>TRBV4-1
ASSQGWGPRGEQY
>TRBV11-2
ASSVSPETQY
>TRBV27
ASSWAREYDPQY
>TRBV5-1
TSKTGAGAEAF
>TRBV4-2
ASSPYRDRGKVEQF
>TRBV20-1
SALTEGMGGYT
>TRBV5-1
ASSLDQGPYGYT
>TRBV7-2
ASSLGRERSDEQF
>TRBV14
ASGPSIIPDTQY
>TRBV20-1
SVSREPSYGYT
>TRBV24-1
ATGQLDTQY
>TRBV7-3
ASSLTAGSYNEQF
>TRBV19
ASSRAPNNEQF
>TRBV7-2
ASSLGQNTDTQY
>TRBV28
ASSSGTGVLKQY
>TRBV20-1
SAHLAGGARTDTQY
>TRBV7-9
ASSSRERPYEQY
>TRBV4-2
ASSQAIGGETQY
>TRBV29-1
SVGDTRSYEQY
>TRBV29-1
SVDSPGQGATNEKLF
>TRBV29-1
SATLAGGLGNEQF
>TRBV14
ASSPPRRTGGWEQY
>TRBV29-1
SVDPGQGTRETQY
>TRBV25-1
ASSASGGEFLGYNEQF
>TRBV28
ASSLGVPETQY
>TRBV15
ATSSRGVVPDTQY
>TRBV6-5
ASSYSDRGYGYT
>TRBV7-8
ASSSRRIDTQY
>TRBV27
ASSSRPFLSYEQY
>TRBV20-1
SARVIPGFEQF
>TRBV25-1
ASSEEGYLQETQY
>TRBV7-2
ASSLEGQGQPQH
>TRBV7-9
ASSNSLAGGSDTQY